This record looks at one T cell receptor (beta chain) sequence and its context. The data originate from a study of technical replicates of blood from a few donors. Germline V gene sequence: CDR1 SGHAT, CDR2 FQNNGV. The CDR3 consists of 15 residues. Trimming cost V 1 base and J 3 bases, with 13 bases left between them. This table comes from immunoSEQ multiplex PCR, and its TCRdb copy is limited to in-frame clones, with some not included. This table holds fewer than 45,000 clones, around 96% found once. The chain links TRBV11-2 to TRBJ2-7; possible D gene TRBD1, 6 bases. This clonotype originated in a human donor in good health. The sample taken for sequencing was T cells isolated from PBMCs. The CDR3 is CASSLGQGIGYEQYF. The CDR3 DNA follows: TGTGCCAGCAGCTTAGGGCAGGGGATCGGCTACGAGCAGTACTTC.